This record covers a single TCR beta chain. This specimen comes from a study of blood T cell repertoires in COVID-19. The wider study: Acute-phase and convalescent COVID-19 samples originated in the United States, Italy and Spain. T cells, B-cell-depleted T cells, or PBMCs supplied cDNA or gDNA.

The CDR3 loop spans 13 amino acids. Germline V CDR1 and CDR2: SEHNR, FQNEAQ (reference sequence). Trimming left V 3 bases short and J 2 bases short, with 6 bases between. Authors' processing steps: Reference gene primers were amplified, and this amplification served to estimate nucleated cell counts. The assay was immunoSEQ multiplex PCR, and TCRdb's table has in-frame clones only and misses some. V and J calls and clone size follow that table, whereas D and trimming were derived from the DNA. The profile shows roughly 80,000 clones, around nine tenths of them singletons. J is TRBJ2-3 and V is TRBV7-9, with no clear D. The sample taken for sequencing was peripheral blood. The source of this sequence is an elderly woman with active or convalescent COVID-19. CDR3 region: CASSFHYTDTQYF. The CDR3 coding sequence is TGTGCCAGCAGCTTCCACTACACAGATACGCAGTATTTT.